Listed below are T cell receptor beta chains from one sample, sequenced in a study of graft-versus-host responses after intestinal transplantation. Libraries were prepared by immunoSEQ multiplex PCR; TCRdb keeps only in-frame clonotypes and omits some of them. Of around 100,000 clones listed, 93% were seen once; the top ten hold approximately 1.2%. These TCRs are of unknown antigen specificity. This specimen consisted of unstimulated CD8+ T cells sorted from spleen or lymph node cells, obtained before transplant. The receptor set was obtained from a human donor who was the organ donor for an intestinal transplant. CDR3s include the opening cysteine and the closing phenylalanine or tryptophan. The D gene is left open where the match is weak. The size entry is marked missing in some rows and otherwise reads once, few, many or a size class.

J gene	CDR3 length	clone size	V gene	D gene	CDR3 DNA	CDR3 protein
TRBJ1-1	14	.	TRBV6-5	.	TGTGCCAGCAGTTATCAGGGGCCCAACACTGAAGCTTTCTTT	CASSYQGPNTEAFF
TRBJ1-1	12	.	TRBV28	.	TGTGCCAGCAGTTTGGGTAACACTGAAGCTTTCTTT	CASSLGNTEAFF
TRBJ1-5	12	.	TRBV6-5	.	TGTGCCAGCAGGGGGTTTGATCAGCCCCAGCATTTT	CASRGFDQPQHF
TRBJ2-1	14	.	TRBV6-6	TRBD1	TGTGCCAGCAGTTACTCCCAGGGGGCGGTTGAGCAGTTCTTC	CASSYSQGAVEQFF
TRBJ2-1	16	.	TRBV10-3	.	TGTGCCATCAGTGAGTCCGAAGCGGGCTCCTACAATGAGCAGTTCTTC	CAISESEAGSYNEQFF
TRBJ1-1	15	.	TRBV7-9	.	TGTGCCAGCAGCTTAGCACGGTCGTCAGGGACTGAAGCTTTCTTT	CASSLARSSGTEAFF
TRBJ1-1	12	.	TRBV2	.	TGTGCCAGCATAAGGGGGGATACTGAAGCTTTCTTT	CASIRGDTEAFF
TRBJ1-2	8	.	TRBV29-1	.	TGCAGCCTAGGGGGCTACACCTTC	CSLGGYTF
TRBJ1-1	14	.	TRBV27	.	TGTGCCAGCAGTTTTGGGGGCTTGGTCACTGAAGCTTTCTTT	CASSFGGLVTEAFF
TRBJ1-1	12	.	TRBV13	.	TGTGCCAGCAGCTTGGGGGGATTTGAAGCTTTCTTT	CASSLGGFEAFF
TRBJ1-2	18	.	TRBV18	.	TGTGCCAGCTCATCTAGATACGCCAGGGAATTACCTCTCTATGGCTACACCTTC	CASSSRYARELPLYGYTF
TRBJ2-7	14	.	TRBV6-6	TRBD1	TGTGCCAGCAGCCGGGACAGGGGCTCCTACGAGCAGTACTTC	CASSRDRGSYEQYF
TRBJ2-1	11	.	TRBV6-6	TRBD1	TGTGCCATCCGGGACAGCTATGAGCAGTTCTTC	CAIRDSYEQFF
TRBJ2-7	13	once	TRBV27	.	TGTGCCAGCAGTTCTGGGAGCTCCTACGAGCAGTACTTC	CASSSGSSYEQYF
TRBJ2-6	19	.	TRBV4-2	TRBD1	TGTGCCAGCAGCCAAGAGCAGGGACAGGGCTTCTCTGGGGCCAACGTCCTGACTTTC	CASSQEQGQGFSGANVLTF
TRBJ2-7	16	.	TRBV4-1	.	TGCGCCAGCAGCTTATTTGGGGTAGCGGAGGCCTACGAGCAGTACTTC	CASSLFGVAEAYEQYF
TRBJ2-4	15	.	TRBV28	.	TGTGCCAGCAGTTTGTACAGGGAAAGCAAAAACATTCAGTACTTC	CASSLYRESKNIQYF
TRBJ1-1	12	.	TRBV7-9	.	TGTGCCAGCAGCTTGTTGGGGGCTGAAGCTTTCTTT	CASSLLGAEAFF
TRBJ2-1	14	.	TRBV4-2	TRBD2	TGTGCCAGCAGCCAAGGCGGGAGCTACAATGAGCAGTTCTTC	CASSQGGSYNEQFF
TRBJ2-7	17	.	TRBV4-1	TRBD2	TGCGCCAGCAGCCAAGCTAGCGGGAGGGCCTGGGGCTACGAGCAGTACTTC	CASSQASGRAWGYEQYF
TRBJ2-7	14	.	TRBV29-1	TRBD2	TGCAGCGTTGAAAGGATAGCGGGGACCTACGAGCAGTACTTC	CSVERIAGTYEQYF
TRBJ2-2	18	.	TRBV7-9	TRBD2	TGTGCCAGCAGCTTGACGGGACTAGCGGGAGGGTACACCGGGGAGCTGTTTTTT	CASSLTGLAGGYTGELFF
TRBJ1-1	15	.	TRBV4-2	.	TGTGCCAGCAGCCCCAGCCTGGGGGGGAACACTGAAGCTTTCTTT	CASSPSLGGNTEAFF
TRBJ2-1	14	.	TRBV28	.	TGTGCCAGCAGTTTAGCTGTAGAGGGCTATGAGCAGTTCTTC	CASSLAVEGYEQFF
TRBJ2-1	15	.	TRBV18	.	TGTGCCAGCTCACCACCGTTAAGTCCACACAATGAGCAGTTCTTC	CASSPPLSPHNEQFF
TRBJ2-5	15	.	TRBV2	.	TGTGCCAGCAGTCCCGAGGTAGCGGAACAAGAGACCCAGTACTTC	CASSPEVAEQETQYF
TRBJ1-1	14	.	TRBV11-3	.	TGTGCCAGCAGCGGGGGACTCAAAGGAACTGAAGCTTTCTTT	CASSGGLKGTEAFF
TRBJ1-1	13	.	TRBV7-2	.	TGTGCCAGCAGCTTGACAATTTACACTGAAGCTTTCTTT	CASSLTIYTEAFF
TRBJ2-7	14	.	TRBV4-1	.	TGCGCCAGCAGCCCGGATGCCGGGGGTCGCGAGCAGTACTTC	CASSPDAGGREQYF
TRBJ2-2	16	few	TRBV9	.	TGTGCCAGCAGCCAAAACCGGGACGGCTACACCGGGGAGCTGTTTTTT	CASSQNRDGYTGELFF
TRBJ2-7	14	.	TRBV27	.	TGTGCCAGCAGTTTTTCTCCTGGGTCCTACGAGCAGTACTTC	CASSFSPGSYEQYF
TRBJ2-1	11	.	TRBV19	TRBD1	TGTGCCAGTGTACAGGGGAACCACCACTTCTTC	CASVQGNHHFF
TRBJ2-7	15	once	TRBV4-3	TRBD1	TGCGCCAGCAGCCAAGTTTTAGGGACAGGGTACGAGCAGTACTTC	CASSQVLGTGYEQYF
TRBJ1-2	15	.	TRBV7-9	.	TGTGCCAGCAGCTTACCGGGACCGCCCCGGAATGGCTACACCTTC	CASSLPGPPRNGYTF
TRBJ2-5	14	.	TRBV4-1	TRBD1	TGCGCCAGCAGCCAAGACAGGGGGCGAGAGACCCAGTACTTC	CASSQDRGRETQYF
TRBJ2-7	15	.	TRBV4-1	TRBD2	TGCGCCAGCAGCCAAATCCAGCGGGAGTTCGACGAGCAGTACTTC	CASSQIQREFDEQYF
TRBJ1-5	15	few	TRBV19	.	TGTGCCAGTAGTATGGGTCAGGGCTTCTGGCAGCCCCAGCATTTT	CASSMGQGFWQPQHF
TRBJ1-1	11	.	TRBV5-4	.	TGTGCCAGCAGCTACGGGAGTTATGTTTTCTTT	CASSYGSYVFF
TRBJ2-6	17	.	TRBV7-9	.	TGTGCCAGCAGCTTAGCGCCGGCGAGCTCTGGGGCCAACGTCCTGACTTTC	CASSLAPASSGANVLTF
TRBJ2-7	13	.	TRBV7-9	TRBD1	TGTGCCAGCAGCTTACCAGGGGGCTACGAGCAGTACTTC	CASSLPGGYEQYF